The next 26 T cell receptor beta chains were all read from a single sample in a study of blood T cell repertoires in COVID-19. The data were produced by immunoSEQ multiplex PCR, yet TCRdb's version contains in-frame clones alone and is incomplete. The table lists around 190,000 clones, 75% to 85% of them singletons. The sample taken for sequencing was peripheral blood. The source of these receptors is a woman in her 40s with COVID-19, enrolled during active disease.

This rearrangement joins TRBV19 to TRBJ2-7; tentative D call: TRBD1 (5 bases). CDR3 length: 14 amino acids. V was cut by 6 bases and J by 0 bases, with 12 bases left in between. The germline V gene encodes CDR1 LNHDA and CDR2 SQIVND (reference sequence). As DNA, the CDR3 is TGTGCCAGTAGCAAACAGGAGAGCTCCTACGAGCAGTACTTC. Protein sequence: CASSKQESSYEQYF.

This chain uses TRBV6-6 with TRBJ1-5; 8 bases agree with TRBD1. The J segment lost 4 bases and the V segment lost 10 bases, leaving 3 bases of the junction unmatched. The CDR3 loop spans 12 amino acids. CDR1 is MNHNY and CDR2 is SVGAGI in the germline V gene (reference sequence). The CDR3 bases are TGTGCCACGACAGGGGAGAATCAGCCCCAGCATTTT. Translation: CATTGENQPQHF.

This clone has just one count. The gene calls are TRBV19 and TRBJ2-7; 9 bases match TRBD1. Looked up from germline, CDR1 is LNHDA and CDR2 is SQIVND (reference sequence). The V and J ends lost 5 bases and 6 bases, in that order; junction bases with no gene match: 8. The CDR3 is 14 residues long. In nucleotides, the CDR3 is TGTGCCAGTAGTGGGGGACAGGGTATAAGCGAGCAGTACTTC. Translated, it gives CASSGGQGISEQYF.

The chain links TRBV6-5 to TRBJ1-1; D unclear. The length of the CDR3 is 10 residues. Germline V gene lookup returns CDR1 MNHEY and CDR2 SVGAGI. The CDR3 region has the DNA TGTGCAGCAGGCATCCCTGAAGCTTTCTTT. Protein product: CAAGIPEAFF.

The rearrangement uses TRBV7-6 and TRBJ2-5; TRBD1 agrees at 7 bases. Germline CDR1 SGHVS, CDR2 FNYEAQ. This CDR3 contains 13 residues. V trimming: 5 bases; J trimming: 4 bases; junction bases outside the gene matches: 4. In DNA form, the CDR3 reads TGTGCCAGCAGCGCTACAGGGGCAGAGACCCAGTACTTC. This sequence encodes CASSATGAETQYF.

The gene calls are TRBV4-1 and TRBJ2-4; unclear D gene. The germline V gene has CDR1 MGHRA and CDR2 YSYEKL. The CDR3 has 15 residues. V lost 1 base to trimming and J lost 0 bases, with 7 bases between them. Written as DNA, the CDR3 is TGCGCCAGCAGCCAAGTTGGGCTAGCCAAAAACATTCAGTACTTC. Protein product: CASSQVGLAKNIQYF.

CDR3 region: CASRRPSSGGGTDTQYF. CDR3 DNA sequence: TGCGCCAGCCGCAGACCCAGTAGCGGGGGGGGTACAGATACGCAGTATTTT. V is TRBV5-1 and J is TRBJ2-3; 11 nucleotides line up with TRBD2. Germline V gene sequence: CDR1 SGHRS, CDR2 YFSETQ. The CDR3 length is 17 residues. Trimming at V came to 7 bases and at J to 3 bases, leaving 13 bases not matched to a gene.

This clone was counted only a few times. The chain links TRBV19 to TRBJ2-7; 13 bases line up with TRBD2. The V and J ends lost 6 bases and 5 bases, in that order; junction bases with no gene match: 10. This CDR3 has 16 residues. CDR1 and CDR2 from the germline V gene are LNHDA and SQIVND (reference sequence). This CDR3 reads CASRRNGLAGAHEQYF. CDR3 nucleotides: TGTGCCAGTAGAAGGAATGGACTAGCGGGAGCCCACGAGCAGTACTTC. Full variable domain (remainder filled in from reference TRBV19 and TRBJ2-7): DGGITQSPKYLFRKEGQNVTLSCEQNLNHDAMYWYRQDPGQGLRLIYYSQIVNDFQKGDIAEGYSVSREKKESFPLTVTSAQKNPTAFYLCASRRNGLAGAHEQYFGPGTRLTVT.

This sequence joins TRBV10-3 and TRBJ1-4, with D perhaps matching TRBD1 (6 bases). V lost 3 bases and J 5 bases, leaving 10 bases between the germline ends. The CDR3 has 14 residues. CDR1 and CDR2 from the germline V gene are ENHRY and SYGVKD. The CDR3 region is CAISEGRGNEKLFF. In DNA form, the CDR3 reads TGTGCCATCAGTGAAGGCAGGGGCAATGAAAAACTGTTTTTT.

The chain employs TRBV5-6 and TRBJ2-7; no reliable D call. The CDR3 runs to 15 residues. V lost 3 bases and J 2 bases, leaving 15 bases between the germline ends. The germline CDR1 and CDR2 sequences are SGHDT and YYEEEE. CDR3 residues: CASSSPVRGTYEQYF. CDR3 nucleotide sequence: TGTGCCAGCAGCTCCCCCGTGCGCGGAACCTACGAGCAGTACTTC.

CDR3: CASSPEGGQPQHF. DNA for the CDR3: TGCGCCAGCAGCCCGGAAGGGGGTCAGCCCCAGCATTTT. This chain links TRBV5-1 with TRBJ1-5; a possible D gene is TRBD1 (6 bases). Germline CDR1 and CDR2: SGHRS and YFSETQ. This CDR3 region has 13 residues. Trimming cost V 4 bases and J 6 bases, with 11 bases left between them.

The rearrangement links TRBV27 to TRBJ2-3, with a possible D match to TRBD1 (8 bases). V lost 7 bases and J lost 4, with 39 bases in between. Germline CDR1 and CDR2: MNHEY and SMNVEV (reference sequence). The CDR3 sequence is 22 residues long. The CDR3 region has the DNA TGTGCCAGCACGAGTCGTCAGGGGGCAATCGGTGGGGCGGGAGCCACAGCAGATACGCAGTATTTT. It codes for CASTSRQGAIGGAGATADTQYF.

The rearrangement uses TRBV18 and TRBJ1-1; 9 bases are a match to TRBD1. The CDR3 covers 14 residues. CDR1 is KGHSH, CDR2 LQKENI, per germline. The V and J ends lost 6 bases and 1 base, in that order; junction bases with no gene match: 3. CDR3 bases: TGTGCCAGCTCCCAGGACAGGGGGAACACTGAAGCTTTCTTT. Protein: CASSQDRGNTEAFF.

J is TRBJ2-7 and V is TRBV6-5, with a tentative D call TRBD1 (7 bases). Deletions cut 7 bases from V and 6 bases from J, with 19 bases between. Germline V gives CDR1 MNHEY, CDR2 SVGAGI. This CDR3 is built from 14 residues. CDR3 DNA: TGTGCCAGCATTTTACGGCAGGGGGGTACCGAGCAGTACTTC. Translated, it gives CASILRQGGTEQYF.

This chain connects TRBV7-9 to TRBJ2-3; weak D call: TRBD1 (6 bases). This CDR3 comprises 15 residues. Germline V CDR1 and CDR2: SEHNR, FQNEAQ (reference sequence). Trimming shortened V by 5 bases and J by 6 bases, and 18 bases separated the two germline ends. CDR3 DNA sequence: TGTGCCAGCAGCCTATACAGGGCGCCGGGTGATACGCAGTATTTT. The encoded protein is CASSLYRAPGDTQYF.

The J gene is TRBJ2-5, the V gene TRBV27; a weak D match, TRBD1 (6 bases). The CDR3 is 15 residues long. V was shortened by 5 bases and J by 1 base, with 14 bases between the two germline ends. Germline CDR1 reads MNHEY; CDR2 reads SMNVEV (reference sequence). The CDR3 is CASSPLRTVQETQYF. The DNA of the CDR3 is TGTGCCAGCAGTCCCCTTCGGACAGTCCAAGAGACCCAGTACTTC.

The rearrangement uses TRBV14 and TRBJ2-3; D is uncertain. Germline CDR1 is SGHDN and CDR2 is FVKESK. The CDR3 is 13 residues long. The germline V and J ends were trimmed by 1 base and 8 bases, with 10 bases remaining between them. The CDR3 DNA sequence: TGTGCCAGCAGCCAAGCGCGACTTTCTACGCAGTATTTT. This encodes CASSQARLSTQYF.

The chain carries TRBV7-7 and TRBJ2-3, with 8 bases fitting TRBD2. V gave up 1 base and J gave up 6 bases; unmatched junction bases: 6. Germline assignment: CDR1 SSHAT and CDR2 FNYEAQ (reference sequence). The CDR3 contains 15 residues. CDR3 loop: CASSLVGGASDTQYF. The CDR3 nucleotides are TGTGCCAGCAGCTTAGTCGGGGGGGCATCGGATACGCAGTATTTT.

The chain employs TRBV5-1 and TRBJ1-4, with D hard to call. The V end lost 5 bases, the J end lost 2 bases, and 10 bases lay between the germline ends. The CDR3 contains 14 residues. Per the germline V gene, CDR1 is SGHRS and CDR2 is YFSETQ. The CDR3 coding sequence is TGCGCCAGCAGACGGGAAGGTACTAATGAAAAACTGTTTTTT. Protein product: CASRREGTNEKLFF.

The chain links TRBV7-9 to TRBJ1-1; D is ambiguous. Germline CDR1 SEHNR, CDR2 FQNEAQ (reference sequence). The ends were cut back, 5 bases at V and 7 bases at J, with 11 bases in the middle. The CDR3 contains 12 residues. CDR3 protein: CASSAGDGEAFF. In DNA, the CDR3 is TGTGCCAGCAGCGCCGGGGATGGTGAAGCTTTCTTT.

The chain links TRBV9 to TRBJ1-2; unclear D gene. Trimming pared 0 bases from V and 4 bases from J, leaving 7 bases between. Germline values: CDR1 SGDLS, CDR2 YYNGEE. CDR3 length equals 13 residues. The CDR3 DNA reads TGTGCCAGCAGCGTAGACAGTTTCTATGGCTACACCTTC. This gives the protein CASSVDSFYGYTF.

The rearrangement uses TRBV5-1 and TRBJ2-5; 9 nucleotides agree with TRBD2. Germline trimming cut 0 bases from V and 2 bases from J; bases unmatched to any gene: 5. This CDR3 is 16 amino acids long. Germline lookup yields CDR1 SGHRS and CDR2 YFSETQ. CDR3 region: CASSLALAGVQETQYF. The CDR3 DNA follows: TGCGCCAGCAGCTTGGCCTTAGCGGGGGTTCAAGAGACCCAGTACTTC.

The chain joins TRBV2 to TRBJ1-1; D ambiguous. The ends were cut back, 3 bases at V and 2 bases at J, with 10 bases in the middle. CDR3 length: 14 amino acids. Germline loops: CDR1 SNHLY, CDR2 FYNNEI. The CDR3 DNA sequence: TGTGCCAGCAGTGATTTACGACAAAACACTGAAGCTTTCTTT. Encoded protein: CASSDLRQNTEAFF.

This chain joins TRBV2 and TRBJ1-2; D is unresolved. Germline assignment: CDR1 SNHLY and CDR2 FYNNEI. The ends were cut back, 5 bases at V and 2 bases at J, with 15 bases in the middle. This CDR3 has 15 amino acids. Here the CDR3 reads CASSRGSPRNYGYTF. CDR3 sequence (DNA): TGTGCCAGCAGTAGAGGGAGTCCCCGAAACTATGGCTACACCTTC.

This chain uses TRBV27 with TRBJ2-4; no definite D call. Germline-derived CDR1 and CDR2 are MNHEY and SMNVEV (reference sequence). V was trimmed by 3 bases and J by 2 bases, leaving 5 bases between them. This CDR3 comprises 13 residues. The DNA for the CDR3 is TGTGCCAGCAGTTTTTCATCCAAAAACATTCAGTACTTC. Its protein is CASSFSSKNIQYF.

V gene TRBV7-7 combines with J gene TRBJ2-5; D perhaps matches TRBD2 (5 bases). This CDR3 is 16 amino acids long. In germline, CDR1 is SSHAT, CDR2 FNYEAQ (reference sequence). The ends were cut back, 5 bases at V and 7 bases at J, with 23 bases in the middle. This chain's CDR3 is CASSRSGATAPVTQYF. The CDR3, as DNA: TGTGCCAGCAGCCGCAGCGGCGCAACCGCCCCGGTGACCCAGTACTTC. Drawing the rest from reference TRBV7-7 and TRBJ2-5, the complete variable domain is GAGVSQSPRYKVTKRGQDVTLRCDPISSHATLYWYQQALGQGPEFLTYFNYEAQPDKSGLPSDRFSAERPEGSISTLTIQRTEQRDSAMYRCASSRSGATAPVTQYFGPGTRLLVL.